This record covers a single TCR beta chain. Per the study methods: Amplification with reference gene primers provided the estimates of nucleated cell counts. The data were produced by immunoSEQ multiplex PCR, yet TCRdb's version contains in-frame clones alone and is incomplete. That table supplies the V and J calls and clone size; D and trimming were determined from the DNA. The data contain 250,000 or so clones, over 70% of them seen just once; the ten biggest clones take up 2.5% to 3.5%. The sample is drawn from a study of blood T cell repertoires in COVID-19. For the study at large: Sites in the United States, Italy and Spain provided acute and convalescent COVID-19 samples. In each case, the material was cDNA or gDNA derived from T cells, B-cell-depleted T cells, or PBMCs.

The V gene's germline CDR1 is SGHNT and CDR2 YENEEA. V was clipped by 8 bases and J by 5 bases, with 15 bases between them. CDR3 length: 13 residues. Exposed participants encountered a COVID-19 case during the 2 weeks preceding study entry. This rearrangement joins TRBV11-3 to TRBJ2-5, with D perhaps TRBD2 (5 bases). The specimen sequenced was PBMCs or T cells enriched from blood (not recorded which). The TCR sequence derives from a woman between 35 and 50 years old who had been exposed to COVID-19. CDR3 sequence reads: CASGPFEGETQYF. The CDR3, as DNA: TGTGCCAGCGGGCCCTTTGAGGGTGAGACCCAGTACTTC.